This entry features one TCR beta chain sequence. These data are taken from a study of identical twins. With 7 bases removed from V and 4 bases from J, the gap between germline ends came to 18 bases. The germline V gene encodes CDR1 KGHDR and CDR2 SFDVKD. This CDR3 has 16 amino acids. Unique molecular identifiers were present on the cDNA, and a universal primer site came from template switching. TCRdb re-derived calls from the 5' RACE reads in MiXCR, one entry per CDR3 protein. The table records fewer than 650,000 distinct CDR3 sequences, less than 9% of them present only once. The same data also contributed to another study, on yellow fever vaccine responses in identical twins.

The receptor's source is a woman aged 18-29 years in good health. The genes are TRBV24-1 and TRBJ2-2, with D possibly matching TRBD2 (6 bases). Sequenced sample: PBMCs. CDR3 residues: CATSMSLARSTGELFF. The CDR3 nucleotides read TGTGCCACCAGCATGTCCCTAGCGAGGAGCACCGGGGAGCTGTTTTTT.